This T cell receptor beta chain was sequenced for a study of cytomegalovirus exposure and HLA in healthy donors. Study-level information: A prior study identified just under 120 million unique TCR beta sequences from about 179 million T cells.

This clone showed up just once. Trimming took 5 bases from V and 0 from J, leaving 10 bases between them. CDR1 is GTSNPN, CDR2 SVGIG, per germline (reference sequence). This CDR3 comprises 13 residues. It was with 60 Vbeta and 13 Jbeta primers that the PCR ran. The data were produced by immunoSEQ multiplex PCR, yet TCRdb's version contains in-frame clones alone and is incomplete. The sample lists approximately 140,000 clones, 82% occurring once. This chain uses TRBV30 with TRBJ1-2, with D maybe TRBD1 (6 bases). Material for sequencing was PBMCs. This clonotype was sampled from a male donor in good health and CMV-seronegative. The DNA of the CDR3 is TGTGCCTGGGGGGGCTCTCCTAACTATGGCTACACCTTC. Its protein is CAWGGSPNYGYTF.